The 24 T cell receptor beta chains presented below share a single source sample, sequenced in a study of T cell responses to AZD1222 COVID-19 vaccine. Generated by immunoSEQ multiplex PCR, the TCRdb table keeps only in-frame clones and is missing some. This repertoire shows more than 75,000 clones, 88% found once; its top ten account for 6.9%. This specimen consisted of peripheral blood, obtained 28 days after the second AZD1222 dose. All receptors come from an adult who received the AZD1222 COVID-19 vaccine.

The chain is built from TRBV27 and TRBJ1-1; D may be TRBD1 (5 bases). CDR3 length: 14 amino acids. Germline assignment: CDR1 MNHEY and CDR2 SMNVEV (reference sequence). V lost 7 bases and J lost 4, with 16 bases in between. The CDR3 bases are TGTGCCAGCACAACAACAAGGGGTAGCACTGAAGCTTTCTTT. It translates to CASTTTRGSTEAFF.

The rearrangement joins TRBV1 to TRBJ2-1. TRBV1 is reported as a pseudogene. CDR3 size: 11 residues. In DNA, the CDR3 is TGCACCAGCAGCCAAGAAGGGGAGCAGTTCTTC. It is translated as CTSSQEGEQFF.

J is TRBJ2-7 and V is TRBV5-1; no definite D call. Germline V gene data show CDR1 as SGHRS and CDR2 as YFSETQ. The V gene lost 1 base and the J gene lost 1 base, with 9 bases spanning the gap. The CDR3 contains 14 residues. The CDR3 nucleotides read TGCGCCAGCAGCTTGAGCGTGGGATCCTACGAGCAGTACTTC. Translating it yields CASSLSVGSYEQYF.

The CDR3 sequence is CASSYSTGTANSPLHF. CDR3 nucleotides: TGTGCCAGCTCGTACTCAACCGGGACAGCGAATTCACCCCTCCACTTT. This chain links TRBV18 with TRBJ1-6, with 7 bases matching TRBD1. Unmatched junction bases numbered 12, after V lost 6 bases and J lost 7 bases. CDR1 and CDR2 (germline): KGHSH, LQKENI. CDR3 length: 16 residues.

The rearrangement links TRBV19 to TRBJ2-2, with D possibly TRBD2 on 5 matching bases. Germline V gene lookup returns CDR1 LNHDA and CDR2 SQIVND (reference sequence). The CDR3 is 16 residues long. V was pared by 3 bases and J by 3 bases, with 14 bases between. Here the CDR3 reads CASSIGLAFDTGELFF. The CDR3 coding sequence is TGTGCCAGTAGTATCGGGCTAGCTTTTGACACCGGGGAGCTGTTTTTT.

This chain links TRBV2 with TRBJ2-2; D remains unclear. V was pared by 4 bases and J by 0 bases, with 9 bases between. The CDR3 loop spans 15 amino acids. Germline assignment: CDR1 SNHLY and CDR2 FYNNEI. This chain's CDR3 is CASSGGFANTGELFF. The CDR3 DNA sequence: TGTGCCAGCAGTGGAGGCTTCGCGAACACCGGGGAGCTGTTTTTT. Full variable domain (missing parts from reference TRBV2 and TRBJ2-2): EPEVTQTPSHQVTQMGQEVILRCVPISNHLYFYWYRQILGQKVEFLVSFYNNEISEKSEIFDDQFSVERPDGSNFTLKIRSTKLEDSAMYFCASSGGFANTGELFFGEGSRLTVL.

The J gene is TRBJ2-3, the V gene TRBV18; 10 nucleotides line up with TRBD2. The length of the CDR3 is 14 residues. Germline loops: CDR1 KGHSH, CDR2 LQKENI. The V and J ends lost 6 bases and 4 bases, in that order; junction bases with no gene match: 4. This chain's CDR3 is CASSSSGSPDTQYF. CDR3 DNA: TGTGCCAGCTCCTCTAGCGGGAGTCCAGATACGCAGTATTTT.

This clone occurred once. V and J are TRBV5-5 and TRBJ2-3; 8 bases match TRBD1. Losses at the gene ends were 1 base for V and 6 bases for J; bases not matched to a gene: 7. Germline V gives CDR1 SGHKS, CDR2 YYEKEE (reference sequence). There are 15 residues in the CDR3. This CDR3 is CASSLTGGGRDTQYF. CDR3 coding DNA: TGTGCCAGCAGCTTGACAGGGGGAGGTCGCGATACGCAGTATTTT. Variable domain in full (rest from reference TRBV5-5 and TRBJ2-3): DAGVTQSPTHLIKTRGQQVTLRCSPISGHKSVSWYQQVLGQGPQFIFQYYEKEERGRGNFPDRFSARQFPNYSSELNVNALLLGDSALYLCASSLTGGGRDTQYFGPGTRLTVL.

The V and J genes are TRBV11-2 and TRBJ1-6; D is uncertain. V was shortened by 5 bases and J by 8 bases, with 16 bases between the two germline ends. Germline CDR1 SGHAT, CDR2 FQNNGV. CDR3 length equals 15 residues. CDR3 DNA: TGTGCCAGCAGCCCCACCCAGCGGATACATTCACCCCTCCACTTT. It translates to CASSPTQRIHSPLHF.

The chain is built from TRBV5-5 and TRBJ2-1, with TRBD2 matching 8 bases. Germline CDR1 SGHKS, CDR2 YYEKEE (reference sequence). The ends lost 2 bases at V and 4 bases at J; junction bases unmatched: 5. The CDR3 loop spans 15 amino acids. The CDR3 DNA reads as TGTGCCAGCAGCTTTTTAGCGGGACAATACAATGAGCAGTTCTTC. Its translation is CASSFLAGQYNEQFF.

The rearrangement links TRBV4-2 to TRBJ2-2, with 13 bases matching TRBD2. V was pared by 0 bases and J by 7 bases, with 8 bases of the junction left unmatched. This CDR3 region has 18 residues. CDR1 is LGHNA and CDR2 is YNFKEQ in the germline V gene. CDR3 sequence: CASSQEFGTSGAVGELFF. The CDR3 coding sequence is TGTGCCAGCAGCCAAGAATTTGGGACTAGCGGGGCCGTCGGGGAGCTGTTTTTT.

The rearrangement links TRBV28 to TRBJ1-5; 11 bases fit TRBD1. The CDR3 extends over 20 amino acids. V trimming: 4 bases; J trimming: 0 bases; junction bases outside the gene matches: 14. Germline CDR1 reads MDHEN; CDR2 reads SYDVKM. CDR3 nucleotides: TGTGCCAGCAGTTCTCGTATCGGGACAGGGGGGAGGTATAGCAATCAGCCCCAGCATTTT. As protein: CASSSRIGTGGRYSNQPQHF.

The CDR3: CASNGRLSGYTF. The CDR3 DNA reads as TGTGCCAGCAACGGTCGACTGTCTGGCTACACCTTC. The rearrangement joins TRBV16 to TRBJ1-2; D remains ambiguous. This CDR3 region has 12 residues. CDR1 is KGHSY, CDR2 FQNENV, per germline. V was pared by 7 bases and J by 7 bases, with 13 bases between.

The CDR3 DNA reads TGCAGCGCGCCTGACAGCCCTGGAAACACCATATATTTT. It is translated as CSAPDSPGNTIYF. J is TRBJ1-3 and V is TRBV29-1; perhaps TRBD1 as D (5 bases). Germline CDR1 SQVTM, CDR2 ANQGSEA. The CDR3 spans 13 residues. Trimming took off 7 bases at V and 2 bases at J, with 12 bases between the two ends.

The chain carries TRBV2 and TRBJ1-1, with D tentatively TRBD1 (5 bases). The germline gives CDR1 SNHLY, CDR2 FYNNEI. Trimming cost V 8 bases and J 1 base, with 17 bases left between them. The CDR3 consists of 15 residues. CDR3 loop: CASSGTDDKNTEAFF. The CDR3, as DNA: TGTGCCAGCTCCGGGACTGATGATAAGAACACTGAAGCTTTCTTT.

This sequence joins TRBV7-6 and TRBJ2-5, with 9 bases that match TRBD1. With 4 bases clipped from V and 4 bases from J, the junction kept 7 bases outside the gene matches. The CDR3 is 15 residues long. CDR1 is SGHVS, CDR2 FNYEAQ, per germline. CDR3 DNA: TGTGCCAGCAGCTCTGGGACAGGGATTTTAGAGACCCAGTACTTC. Amino acid sequence: CASSSGTGILETQYF.

The chain couples TRBV6-2 or TRBV6-3 to TRBJ1-2, with 7 bases aligning to TRBD1. The CDR3 is made up of 14 amino acids. Trimming cost V 5 bases and J 4 bases; bases outside gene matches: 7. Germline CDR1 and CDR2: MNHEY and SVGEGT. This CDR3 is CASSPAGGVYGYTF. The CDR3, as DNA: TGTGCCAGCAGTCCGGCAGGGGGGGTCTATGGCTACACCTTC.

This chain uses TRBV6-5 with TRBJ2-1; 7 bases align to TRBD1. The CDR3 is 14 residues long. V lost 6 bases and J lost 2; bases outside the gene matches: 4. CDR1 and CDR2 (germline): MNHEY, SVGAGI. The CDR3 bases are TGTGCCAGCAGAACCGGGACAGCCTACAATGAGCAGTTCTTC. Its protein product is CASRTGTAYNEQFF.

This chain joins TRBV3-1 (or the pseudogene TRBV3-2) and TRBJ1-2; the D is unclear. The CDR3 consists of 15 residues. Germline CDR1 and CDR2: LGHDT and YNNKEL (reference sequence). Trimming left V 1 base short and J 5 bases short, with 14 bases between. The CDR3 DNA follows: TGTGCCAGCAGCCAAGGCCCCGACGGGGAATATGGCTACACCTTC. As protein: CASSQGPDGEYGYTF.

This clone was observed a handful of times. The rearrangement uses TRBV5-1 and TRBJ2-7; 8 bases fit TRBD2. The junction had 2 bases not matched to a gene; V was cut back by 2 bases and J by 1 base. CDR1 SGHRS and CDR2 YFSETQ come from the germline V gene. The CDR3 has 14 residues. The CDR3 protein is CASSLSGSSYEQYF. The CDR3 DNA follows: TGCGCCAGCAGCTTAAGCGGGAGTTCCTACGAGCAGTACTTC. Together with reference TRBV5-1 and TRBJ2-7, the CDR3 gives the full variable domain: KAGVTQTPRYLIKTRGQQVTLSCSPISGHRSVSWYQQTPGQGLQFLFEYFSETQRNKGNFPGRFSGRQFSNSRSEMNVSTLELGDSALYLCASSLSGSSYEQYFGPGTRLTVT.

The sample holds one count of this clone. The chain uses TRBV7-9 and TRBJ1-2; D is possibly TRBD1 (6 bases). This CDR3 comprises 16 residues. V dropped 5 bases and J dropped 0 bases, with 16 bases sitting between them. Germline V gene sequence: CDR1 SEHNR, CDR2 FQNEAQ (reference sequence). CDR3 DNA: TGTGCCAGCAGCCCTGGACAGACACGTTCTAACTATGGCTACACCTTC. It specifies CASSPGQTRSNYGYTF.

The chain employs TRBV5-5 and TRBJ1-5, with a possible D match to TRBD1 (5 bases). This CDR3 region has 18 residues. The germline V gene has CDR1 SGHKS and CDR2 YYEKEE (reference sequence). Trimming removed 0 bases from V and 4 bases from J, with 20 bases in between. CDR3 loop: CASSLGGSRVMQNQPQHF. The DNA of the CDR3 is TGTGCCAGCAGCTTGGGGGGGAGTAGAGTTATGCAAAATCAGCCCCAGCATTTT.

CDR3 DNA sequence: TGTGCCAGCAGCCTAGGGCCGGGACCCCGCTGGGAGGATGAGCAGTTCTTC. It codes for CASSLGPGPRWEDEQFF. The chain has TRBV7-9 and TRBJ2-1; perhaps TRBD2 as D (6 bases). Trimming left V 5 bases short and J 8 bases short, with 25 bases between. Germline V gives CDR1 SEHNR, CDR2 FQNEAQ (reference sequence). The length of the CDR3 is 17 residues.

This chain joins TRBV4-1 and TRBJ2-7; D is perhaps TRBD1 (6 bases). The germline gives CDR1 MGHRA, CDR2 YSYEKL. The length of the CDR3 is 13 residues. V was cut by 0 bases and J by 6 bases, with 9 bases left in between. This chain's CDR3 is CASSQEGQSEQYF. The CDR3 region has the DNA TGCGCCAGCAGCCAAGAGGGACAAAGCGAGCAGTACTTC.